This entry lists 27 T cell receptor beta chains sequenced from one sample in a study of OX40 agonist ivuxolimab in advanced cancers. Only in-frame clones appear in the TCRdb table, and some are missing; sequencing was by immunoSEQ multiplex PCR. This sample has tens of thousands of clones, with roughly 86% found just once. Here the sequenced sample was CD4+ or CD8+ T cells sorted from blood, taken in a trial of the OX40 agonist ivuxolimab. The receptors come from an adult with an advanced solid tumor such as melanoma, head and neck, liver or kidney cancer.

This chain links TRBV18 with TRBJ2-7; D is perhaps TRBD1 or TRBD2 (6 bases each). This CDR3 has 16 residues. Germline CDR1 is KGHSH and CDR2 is LQKENI. V dropped 2 bases and J dropped 3 bases, with 17 bases sitting between them. CDR3 sequence (DNA): TGTGCCAGCTCACCATTTGGGGGGCTAGAGAACTACGAGCAGTACTTC. It translates to CASSPFGGLENYEQYF.

This clone showed up just once. This rearrangement joins TRBV19 to TRBJ2-2, with D perhaps matching TRBD2 (6 bases). The CDR3 totals 16 residues. V lost 3 bases and J lost 4, with 15 bases in between. CDR1 LNHDA and CDR2 SQIVND come from the germline V gene (reference sequence). CDR3: CASSIFLGGGTGELFF. CDR3 bases: TGTGCCAGTAGTATCTTCCTCGGGGGAGGCACCGGGGAGCTGTTTTTT.

The chain joins TRBV5-1 to TRBJ1-1, with D uncertain. The CDR3 runs to 15 residues. V lost 0 bases and J 1 base, leaving 10 bases between the germline ends. CDR1 and CDR2 (germline): SGHRS, YFSETQ. CDR3 sequence reads: CASSLDSIGNTEAFF. Here the CDR3 DNA reads TGCGCCAGCAGCTTGGATTCGATTGGGAACACTGAAGCTTTCTTT.

The V call is TRBV11-1, the J call TRBJ2-5; possibly TRBD1 for D (8 bases). Trimming left V 5 bases short and J 5 bases short, with 15 bases between. In germline, CDR1 is SGHAT, CDR2 FQDESV (reference sequence). The CDR3 is 14 residues long. The CDR3 DNA sequence: TGTGCCAGCAGCCTAGGACAGGGAGGGGAGACCCAGTACTTC. Translation: CASSLGQGGETQYF.

This clone has a single count. The CDR3 is CASSPGLAGADEQYF. The CDR3 DNA reads as TGTGCCAGCAGCCCGGGACTAGCGGGGGCGGATGAGCAGTACTTC. The rearrangement uses TRBV7-2 and TRBJ2-7; 14 positions agree with TRBD2. The CDR3 totals 15 residues. Germline V gives CDR1 SGHTA, CDR2 FQGNSA. V lost 5 bases and J lost 7; bases outside the gene matches: 7.

This chain links TRBV19 with TRBJ1-1; 11 bases match TRBD1. The CDR3 runs to 15 residues. Per germline, CDR1 LNHDA and CDR2 SQIVND (reference sequence). V dropped 9 bases and J dropped 4; count of bases not matched to a gene: 10. In DNA form, the CDR3 reads TGTGCCAGCAGGGACAGGGGGTCTTTGGGCACTGAAGCTTTCTTT. It specifies CASRDRGSLGTEAFF.

The V and J genes are TRBV18 and TRBJ2-5; tentative D call: TRBD1 (6 bases). The germline V gene encodes CDR1 KGHSH and CDR2 LQKENI. This CDR3 has 17 residues. V lost 6 bases and J 0 bases, leaving 20 bases between the germline ends. The chain's CDR3 is CASSPIRDNSNQETQYF. The CDR3, as DNA: TGTGCCAGCTCGCCTATCCGGGACAACTCAAACCAAGAGACCCAGTACTTC.

The V and J genes are TRBV27 and TRBJ2-7; D is unclear. CDR3 size: 13 residues. V was trimmed by 6 bases and J by 2 bases, leaving 11 bases between them. CDR1 is MNHEY, CDR2 SMNVEV, per germline (reference sequence). The CDR3, as DNA: TGTGCCAGCAGGCGCTTATCCCCCTACGAGCAGTACTTC. Protein: CASRRLSPYEQYF.

The J gene is TRBJ2-5, the V gene TRBV5-4, with 9 bases identical to TRBD2. This CDR3 has 16 amino acids. Unmatched junction bases numbered 6, after V lost 1 base and J lost 2 bases. Germline V gene data show CDR1 as SGHNT and CDR2 as YYREEE (reference sequence). The CDR3, as DNA: TGTGCCAGCAGCTTGAAAGCGGGAGGCTGGCAAGAGACCCAGTACTTC. Its translation: CASSLKAGGWQETQYF.

The CDR3 region is CASTLASHSYEQYF. CDR3 bases: TGTGCCAGCACACTAGCGTCCCACTCCTACGAGCAGTACTTC. The chain joins TRBV2 to TRBJ2-7; TRBD2 matches at 7 bases. The CDR3 consists of 14 residues. V was pared by 7 bases and J by 0 bases, with 6 bases of the junction left unmatched. Germline V gene data show CDR1 as SNHLY and CDR2 as FYNNEI. Full variable domain (missing parts from reference TRBV2 and TRBJ2-7): EPEVTQTPSHQVTQMGQEVILRCVPISNHLYFYWYRQILGQKVEFLVSFYNNEISEKSEIFDDQFSVERPDGSNFTLKIRSTKLEDSAMYFCASTLASHSYEQYFGPGTRLTVT.

This chain uses TRBV18 with TRBJ2-5, with D unresolved. The ends were cut back, 1 base at V and 5 bases at J, with 8 bases in the middle. The CDR3 totals 13 residues. Germline loops: CDR1 KGHSH, CDR2 LQKENI. The CDR3 coding sequence is TGTGCCAGCTCACCACTTCAGAGGGAGACCCAGTACTTC. Protein product: CASSPLQRETQYF. Full variable domain (missing parts from reference TRBV18 and TRBJ2-5): NAGVMQNPRHLVRRRGQEARLRCSPMKGHSHVYWYRQLPEEGLKFMVYLQKENIIDESGMPKERFSAEFPKEGPSILRIQQVVRGDSAAYFCASSPLQRETQYFGPGTRLLVL.

This chain connects TRBV19 to TRBJ1-1; 10 bases match TRBD1. V lost 5 bases to trimming and J lost 7 bases; unmatched junction nucleotides: 13. CDR3 length: 16 residues. CDR1 and CDR2 from the germline V gene are LNHDA and SQIVND (reference sequence). CDR3: CASSPRQGASFFEAFF. Here the CDR3 DNA reads TGTGCCAGTAGTCCTCGACAGGGGGCGAGTTTTTTTGAAGCTTTCTTT.

The chain carries TRBV7-8 and TRBJ2-7; 11 nucleotides align to TRBD2. Germline CDR1 reads SGHVS; CDR2 reads FQNEAQ. Trimming took 0 bases from V and 7 from J; bases not matched to a gene: 8. The CDR3 has 16 amino acids. The CDR3 loop is CASSLALLAGGSEQYF. The CDR3 nucleotides are TGTGCCAGCAGCTTAGCGCTCTTAGCGGGAGGGAGTGAGCAGTACTTC.

The gene calls are TRBV28 and TRBJ2-7, with unresolved D. Trimming took 3 bases from V and 3 from J, leaving 12 bases between them. The CDR3 covers 14 residues. The V gene's germline CDR1 is MDHEN and CDR2 SYDVKM. The CDR3 coding sequence is TGTGCCAGCAGTTTCCGGCGAAGCAACTACGAGCAGTACTTC. Encoded protein: CASSFRRSNYEQYF.

The rearrangement uses TRBV7-6 and TRBJ2-7; 7 nucleotides agree with TRBD2. J gave up 3 bases and V 3 bases, and 2 bases lay outside the gene matches. Germline V gives CDR1 SGHVS, CDR2 FNYEAQ. The CDR3 length is 13 residues. The CDR3 DNA follows: TGTGCCAGCAGCTTCACTAGCGACTACGAGCAGTACTTC. Its translation is CASSFTSDYEQYF.

The chain uses TRBV7-2 and TRBJ2-3; 7 bases match TRBD2. CDR1 and CDR2 from the germline V gene are SGHTA and FQGNSA. This CDR3 has 16 residues. With 4 bases clipped from V and 3 bases from J, the junction kept 10 bases outside the gene matches. The CDR3 DNA reads as TGTGCCAGCAGCTCCAACCAGCGGGGAAGGACAGATACGCAGTATTTT. Translation: CASSSNQRGRTDTQYF.

The CDR3: CASSQSSTLGVYGYTF. The DNA of the CDR3 is TGCGCCAGCAGTCAATCGTCAACACTTGGCGTCTATGGCTACACCTTC. The genes are TRBV23-1 and TRBJ1-2; D is undetermined. TRBV23-1 is treated as an ORF (open reading frame) with a function not yet certain. V lost 0 bases and J lost 4, with 15 bases in between. The CDR3 totals 16 residues.

CDR3: CASSTRPGQPQHF. Here the CDR3 DNA reads TGTGCCAGCAGCACCAGGCCGGGGCAGCCCCAGCATTTT. The chain recombines TRBV7-3 with TRBJ1-5; D remains unclear. V was shortened by 5 bases and J by 7 bases, with 12 bases between the two germline ends. Germline V gene data show CDR1 as SGHTA and CDR2 as FQGTGA. The CDR3 has 13 amino acids.

The chain combines TRBV19 with TRBJ1-4; D possibly corresponds to TRBD1 (6 bases). This CDR3 region has 15 residues. Germline V gene lookup returns CDR1 LNHDA and CDR2 SQIVND (reference sequence). Trimming took off 5 bases at V and 6 bases at J, with 16 bases between the two ends. CDR3 sequence reads: CASSDRTALDEKLFF. The CDR3 DNA is TGTGCCAGTAGTGACCGGACAGCATTAGATGAAAAACTGTTTTTT.

The chain is built from TRBV7-9 and TRBJ2-1; D uncertain. This CDR3 is 15 amino acids long. The V gene's germline CDR1 is SEHNR and CDR2 FQNEAQ (reference sequence). Trimming pared 2 bases from V and 0 bases from J, leaving 8 bases between. The CDR3 nucleotides are TGTGCCAGCAGCTTATTGTCGAGCTCCTACAATGAGCAGTTCTTC. This gives the protein CASSLLSSSYNEQFF.

The gene calls are TRBV28 and TRBJ1-2; TRBD1 is a possible D gene (6 bases). This CDR3 spans 13 amino acids. Germline V gene sequence: CDR1 MDHEN, CDR2 SYDVKM. The V end was cut by 6 bases, the J end by 8 bases, with 16 bases between. The CDR3 DNA is TGTGCCAGCAGGGTACAGGGAAACAGGGGCTACACCTTC. Translated, it gives CASRVQGNRGYTF.

This clone was seen a single time. V usage is TRBV6-1 and J usage is TRBJ2-1; 7 positions agree with TRBD1. Germline V gives CDR1 MNHNS, CDR2 SASEGT. The CDR3 is 16 residues long. After removal of 2 bases from V and 1 base from J, the junction contained 5 bases not matched to a gene. DNA for the CDR3: TGTGCCAGCAGTGAAACGACAGGGTCGTCCTACAATGAGCAGTTCTTC. It translates to CASSETTGSSYNEQFF.

This chain uses TRBV10-3 with TRBJ2-1; D may correspond to TRBD1 or TRBD2 (6 bases each). Trimming took 2 bases from V and 2 from J, leaving 7 bases between them. The CDR3 sequence is 14 residues long. Looked up from germline, CDR1 is ENHRY and CDR2 is SYGVKD. As DNA, the CDR3 is TGTGCCATCAGTGAGGGGGGGCCCTACAATGAGCAGTTCTTC. Its translation is CAISEGGPYNEQFF.

CDR3 amino acids: CASSEVGTGGGNTEAFF. In nucleotides, the CDR3 is TGTGCCAGCAGCGAGGTTGGGACAGGGGGAGGGAACACTGAAGCTTTCTTT. The V call is TRBV7-9, the J call TRBJ1-1, with 11 positions matching TRBD1. The trim removed 5 bases at V and 1 base at J, leaving 9 bases unmatched. CDR3 length: 17 amino acids. From germline, CDR1 is SEHNR and CDR2 FQNEAQ (reference sequence).

The chain combines TRBV7-9 with TRBJ2-5, with 7 bases matching TRBD1. The V and J ends lost 5 bases and 1 base, in that order; junction bases with no gene match: 4. The CDR3 is made up of 14 amino acids. Germline values: CDR1 SEHNR, CDR2 FQNEAQ (reference sequence). CDR3 protein: CASSKGTAQETQYF. In DNA form, the CDR3 reads TGTGCCAGCAGCAAAGGGACAGCCCAAGAGACCCAGTACTTC.

Here the CDR3 DNA reads TGTGCCACCAGCAGAGAGAGGGACAGGGGATACGAGCAGTACTTC. The encoded protein is CATSRERDRGYEQYF. The V call is TRBV15, the J call TRBJ2-7; TRBD1 matches 10 bases. V trimming: 0 bases; J trimming: 4 bases; junction bases outside the gene matches: 3. CDR3 length: 15 amino acids. The germline CDR1 and CDR2 sequences are LNHNV and YYDKDF (reference sequence).

The rearrangement uses TRBV9 and TRBJ1-3; no clear D. This CDR3 has 16 amino acids. CDR1 is SGDLS, CDR2 YYNGEE, per germline. V lost 0 bases and J lost 3, with 13 bases in between. CDR3 region: CASSVGEGLFGNTIYF. CDR3 sequence (DNA): TGTGCCAGCAGCGTAGGGGAGGGATTGTTTGGAAACACCATATATTTT.